This T cell receptor (beta chain) stems from a study of T cell changes during pregnancy in multiple sclerosis. Clones were read by immunoSEQ multiplex PCR, and TCRdb kept only the in-frame ones, dropping some. The table lists 75,000 to 80,000 clones, approximately 91% of them singletons. The germline V gene encodes CDR1 LGHNA and CDR2 YSLEER. The CDR3 has 14 residues. V lost 0 bases and J 4 bases, leaving 9 bases between the germline ends. The sample here was peripheral blood, taken before pregnancy. This clonotype was obtained from a female donor with multiple sclerosis, enrolled in a pregnancy study. This chain connects TRBV4-3 to TRBJ1-2; D is undetermined. The CDR3 DNA sequence: TGCGCCAGCAGCCAAGATTCTAGCAGCTATGGCTACACCTTC. Amino acids: CASSQDSSSYGYTF.